A single T cell receptor (beta chain) is shown here with its context. The sample originates from a study of blood T cell repertoires in COVID-19. Study-level background: Sites across the United States, Italy and Spain contributed samples from acute and convalescent COVID-19. T cells, B-cell-depleted T cells, or PBMCs provided the cDNA or gDNA that served as material.

In the original workflow: Reference gene primers were amplified, and this amplification served to estimate nucleated cell counts. Assay used: immunoSEQ multiplex PCR; TCRdb lists only in-frame clones, some missing. D and trimming come from the DNA, and the V and J calls and clone size come from that table. The sample yields under 200,000 clones, more than 70% seen once. Trimming left V 3 bases short and J 5 bases short, with 14 bases between. This CDR3 contains 14 residues. CDR1 and CDR2 (germline): MNHEY, SMNVEV (reference sequence). Sequencing was performed on peripheral blood. This clonotype was obtained from a man aged 40-50 years with active or convalescent COVID-19. This chain joins TRBV27 and TRBJ2-7; D might be TRBD1 (5 bases). The CDR3 region has the DNA TGTGCCAGCAGTTTTGCGGCAGGGTCTCACGAGCAGTACTTC. It encodes CASSFAAGSHEQYF.